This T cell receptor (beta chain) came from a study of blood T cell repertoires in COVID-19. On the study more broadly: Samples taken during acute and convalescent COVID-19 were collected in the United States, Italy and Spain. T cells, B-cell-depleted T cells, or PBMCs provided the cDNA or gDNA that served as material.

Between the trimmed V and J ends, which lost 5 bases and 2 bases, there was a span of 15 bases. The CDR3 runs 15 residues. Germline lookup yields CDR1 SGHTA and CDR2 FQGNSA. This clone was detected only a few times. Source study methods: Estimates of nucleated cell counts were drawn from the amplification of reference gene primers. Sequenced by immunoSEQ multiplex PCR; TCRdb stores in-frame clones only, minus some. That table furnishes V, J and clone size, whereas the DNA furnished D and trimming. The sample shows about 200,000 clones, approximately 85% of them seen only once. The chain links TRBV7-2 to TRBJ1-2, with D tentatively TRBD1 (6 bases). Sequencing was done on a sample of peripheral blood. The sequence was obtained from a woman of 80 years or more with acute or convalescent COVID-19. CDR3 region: CASSQMTGSNYGYTF. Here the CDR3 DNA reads TGTGCCAGCAGCCAAATGACAGGATCAAACTATGGCTACACCTTC.